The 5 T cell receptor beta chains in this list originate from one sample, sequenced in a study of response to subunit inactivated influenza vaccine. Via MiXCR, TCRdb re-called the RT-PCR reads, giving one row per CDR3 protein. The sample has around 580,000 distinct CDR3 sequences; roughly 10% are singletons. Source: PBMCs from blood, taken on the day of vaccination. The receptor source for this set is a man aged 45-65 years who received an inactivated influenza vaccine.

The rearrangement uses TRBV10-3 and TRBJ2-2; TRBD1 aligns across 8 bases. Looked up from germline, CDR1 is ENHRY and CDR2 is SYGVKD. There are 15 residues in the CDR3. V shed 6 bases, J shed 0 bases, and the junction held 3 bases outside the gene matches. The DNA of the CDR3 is TGTGCCATCAGACCGGGACAGGCGAACACCGGGGAGCTGTTTTTT. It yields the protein CAIRPGQANTGELFF.

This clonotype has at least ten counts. The CDR3 DNA is TGTGCCAGCAGCTGGGACGGGGAGCTGTTTTTT. This codes for CASSWDGELFF. The rearrangement joins TRBV7-7 to TRBJ2-2, with D unresolved. This CDR3 region has 11 residues. The germline gives CDR1 SSHAT, CDR2 FNYEAQ (reference sequence). Trimming removed 4 bases at V and 7 bases at J, with 4 bases between.

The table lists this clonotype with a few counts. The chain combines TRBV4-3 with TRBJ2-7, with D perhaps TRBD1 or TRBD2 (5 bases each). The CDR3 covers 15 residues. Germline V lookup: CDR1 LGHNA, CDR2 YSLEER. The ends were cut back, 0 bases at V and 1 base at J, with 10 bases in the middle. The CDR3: CASSQDRGRSYEQYF. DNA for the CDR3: TGCGCCAGCAGCCAAGATCGGGGCCGGTCCTACGAGCAGTACTTC.

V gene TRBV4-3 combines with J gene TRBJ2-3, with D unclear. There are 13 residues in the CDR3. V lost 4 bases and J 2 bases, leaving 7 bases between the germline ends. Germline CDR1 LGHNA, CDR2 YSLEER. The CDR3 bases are TGCGCCAGCAGCCCCCAGAACACAGATACGCAGTATTTT. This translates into CASSPQNTDTQYF.

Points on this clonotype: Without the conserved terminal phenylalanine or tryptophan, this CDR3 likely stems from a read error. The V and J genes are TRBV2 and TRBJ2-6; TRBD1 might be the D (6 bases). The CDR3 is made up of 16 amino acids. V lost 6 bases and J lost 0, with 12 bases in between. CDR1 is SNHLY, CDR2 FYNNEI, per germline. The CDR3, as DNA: TGTGCCAGCAGCCCGGGACAAGTCTCTGGGGCCAACGTCCTGACTTTA. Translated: CASSPGQVSGANVLTL.